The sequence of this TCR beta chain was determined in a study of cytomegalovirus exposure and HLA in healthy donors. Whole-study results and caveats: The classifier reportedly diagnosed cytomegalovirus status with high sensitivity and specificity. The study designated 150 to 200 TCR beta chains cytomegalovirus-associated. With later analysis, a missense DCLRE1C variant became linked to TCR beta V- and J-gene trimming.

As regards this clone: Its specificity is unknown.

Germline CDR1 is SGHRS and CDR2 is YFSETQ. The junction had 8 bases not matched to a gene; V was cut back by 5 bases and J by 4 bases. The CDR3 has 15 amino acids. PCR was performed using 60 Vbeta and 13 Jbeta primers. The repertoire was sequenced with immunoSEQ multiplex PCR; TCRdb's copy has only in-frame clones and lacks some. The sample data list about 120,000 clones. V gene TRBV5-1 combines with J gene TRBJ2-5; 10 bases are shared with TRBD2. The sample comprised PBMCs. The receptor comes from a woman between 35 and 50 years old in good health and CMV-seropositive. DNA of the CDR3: TGCGCCAGCAGTATCAGCGGGAGGGCCGGAGAGACCCAGTACTTC. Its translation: CASSISGRAGETQYF.